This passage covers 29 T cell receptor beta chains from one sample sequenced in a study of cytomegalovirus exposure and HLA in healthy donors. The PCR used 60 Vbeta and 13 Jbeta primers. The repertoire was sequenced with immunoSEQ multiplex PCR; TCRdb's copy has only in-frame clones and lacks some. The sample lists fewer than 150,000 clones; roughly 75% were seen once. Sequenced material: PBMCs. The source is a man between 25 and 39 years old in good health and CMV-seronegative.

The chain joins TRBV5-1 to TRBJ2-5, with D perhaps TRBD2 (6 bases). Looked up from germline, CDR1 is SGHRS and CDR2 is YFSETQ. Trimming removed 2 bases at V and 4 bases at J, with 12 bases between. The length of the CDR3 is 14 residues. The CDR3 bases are TGCGCCAGCAGCTTATTACTCGGGGGAGAGACCCAGTACTTC. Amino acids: CASSLLLGGETQYF.

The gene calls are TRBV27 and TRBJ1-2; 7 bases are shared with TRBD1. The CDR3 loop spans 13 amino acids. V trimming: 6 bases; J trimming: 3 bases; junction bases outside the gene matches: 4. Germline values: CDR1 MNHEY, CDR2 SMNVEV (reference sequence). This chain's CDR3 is CASSRDRYYGYTF. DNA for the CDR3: TGTGCCAGCAGCCGGGACAGATACTATGGCTACACCTTC.

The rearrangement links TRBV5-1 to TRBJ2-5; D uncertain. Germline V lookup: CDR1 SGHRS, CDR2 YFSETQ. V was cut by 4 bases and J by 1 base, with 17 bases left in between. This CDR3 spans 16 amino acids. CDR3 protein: CASSILMAGPQETQYF. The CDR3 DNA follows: TGCGCCAGCAGCATTCTTATGGCAGGTCCCCAAGAGACCCAGTACTTC.

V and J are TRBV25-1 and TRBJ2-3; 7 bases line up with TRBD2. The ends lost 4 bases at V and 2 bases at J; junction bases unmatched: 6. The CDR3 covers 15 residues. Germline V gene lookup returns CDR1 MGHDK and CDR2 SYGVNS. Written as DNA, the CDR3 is TGTGCCAGCAGTGTTGGGGCGGGAGTCACAGATACGCAGTATTTT. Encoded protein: CASSVGAGVTDTQYF.

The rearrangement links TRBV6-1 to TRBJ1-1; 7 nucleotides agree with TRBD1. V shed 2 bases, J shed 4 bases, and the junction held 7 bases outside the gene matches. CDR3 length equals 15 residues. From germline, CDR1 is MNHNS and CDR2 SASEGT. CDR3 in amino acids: CASSEQPTGITEAFF. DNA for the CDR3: TGTGCCAGCAGTGAACAACCGACAGGGATCACTGAAGCTTTCTTT.

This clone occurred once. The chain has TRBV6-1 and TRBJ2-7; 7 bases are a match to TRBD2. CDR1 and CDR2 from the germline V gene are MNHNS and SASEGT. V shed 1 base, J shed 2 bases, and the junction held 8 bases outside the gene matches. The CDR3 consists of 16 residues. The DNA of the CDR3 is TGTGCCAGCAGTGAAGAGGGACCTAGCGGAACCTACGAGCAGTACTTC. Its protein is CASSEEGPSGTYEQYF.

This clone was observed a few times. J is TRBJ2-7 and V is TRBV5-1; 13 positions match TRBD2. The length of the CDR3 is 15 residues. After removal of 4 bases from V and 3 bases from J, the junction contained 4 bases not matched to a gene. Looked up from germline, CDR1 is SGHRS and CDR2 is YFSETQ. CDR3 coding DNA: TGCGCCAGCAGCCTAAGGACTAGCGGGAGCTACGAGCAGTACTTC. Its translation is CASSLRTSGSYEQYF.

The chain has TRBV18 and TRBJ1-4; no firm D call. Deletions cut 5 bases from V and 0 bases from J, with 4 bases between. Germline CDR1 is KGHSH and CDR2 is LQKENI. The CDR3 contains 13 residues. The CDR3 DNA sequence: TGTGCCAGCTCAATCACAACTAATGAAAAACTGTTTTTT. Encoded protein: CASSITTNEKLFF.

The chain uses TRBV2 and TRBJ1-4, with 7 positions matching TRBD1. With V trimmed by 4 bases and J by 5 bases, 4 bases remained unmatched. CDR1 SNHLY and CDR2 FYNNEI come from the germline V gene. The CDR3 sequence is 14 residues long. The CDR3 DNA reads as TGTGCCAGCAGTGCCCGGACAGGCAATGAAAAACTGTTTTTT. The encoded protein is CASSARTGNEKLFF.

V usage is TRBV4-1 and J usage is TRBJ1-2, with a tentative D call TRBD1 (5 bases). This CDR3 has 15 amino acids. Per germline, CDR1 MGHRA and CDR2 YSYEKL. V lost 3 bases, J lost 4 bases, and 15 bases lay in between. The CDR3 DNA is TGCGCCAGCAGCCAGAGGAGGGGAGGTTTCTATGGCTACACCTTC. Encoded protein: CASSQRRGGFYGYTF.

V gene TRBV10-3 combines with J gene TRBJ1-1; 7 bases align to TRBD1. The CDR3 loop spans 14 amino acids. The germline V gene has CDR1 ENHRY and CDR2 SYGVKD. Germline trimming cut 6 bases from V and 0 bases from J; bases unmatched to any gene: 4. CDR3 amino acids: CAISKDRLNTEAFF. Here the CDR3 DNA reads TGTGCCATCAGCAAGGACAGGCTGAACACTGAAGCTTTCTTT.

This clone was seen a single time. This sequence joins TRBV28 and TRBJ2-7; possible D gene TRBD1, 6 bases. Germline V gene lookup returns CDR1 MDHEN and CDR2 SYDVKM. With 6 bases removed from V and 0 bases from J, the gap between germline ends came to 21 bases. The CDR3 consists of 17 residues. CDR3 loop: CASSPGIGTPSSYEQYF. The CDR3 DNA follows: TGTGCCAGCAGCCCCGGTATAGGGACACCCTCCTCCTACGAGCAGTACTTC.

The CDR3 DNA follows: TGTGCCAGTACGCGTTACAGGGATGGTGGCTACACCTTC. Translation: CASTRYRDGGYTF. V and J are TRBV19 and TRBJ1-2; D is perhaps TRBD1 (6 bases). Germline V gene data show CDR1 as LNHDA and CDR2 as SQIVND (reference sequence). Trimming pared 7 bases from V and 7 bases from J, leaving 16 bases between. CDR3 length: 13 amino acids.

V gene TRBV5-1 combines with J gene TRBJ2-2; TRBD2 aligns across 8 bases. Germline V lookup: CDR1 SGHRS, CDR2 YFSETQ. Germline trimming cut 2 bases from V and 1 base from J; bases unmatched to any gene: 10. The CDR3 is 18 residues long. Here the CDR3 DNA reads TGCGCCAGCAGCTTTGATCCTACCGGGAGGGGGAACACCGGGGAGCTGTTTTTT. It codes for CASSFDPTGRGNTGELFF. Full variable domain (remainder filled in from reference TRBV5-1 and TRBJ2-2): KAGVTQTPRYLIKTRGQQVTLSCSPISGHRSVSWYQQTPGQGLQFLFEYFSETQRNKGNFPGRFSGRQFSNSRSEMNVSTLELGDSALYLCASSFDPTGRGNTGELFFGEGSRLTVL.

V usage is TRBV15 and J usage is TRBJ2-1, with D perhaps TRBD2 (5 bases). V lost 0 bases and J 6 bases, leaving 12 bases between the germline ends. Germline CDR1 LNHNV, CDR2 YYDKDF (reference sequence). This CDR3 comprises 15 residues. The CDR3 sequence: CATSRDRWRVNEQFF. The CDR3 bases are TGTGCCACCAGCAGAGATCGGTGGCGGGTCAATGAGCAGTTCTTC.

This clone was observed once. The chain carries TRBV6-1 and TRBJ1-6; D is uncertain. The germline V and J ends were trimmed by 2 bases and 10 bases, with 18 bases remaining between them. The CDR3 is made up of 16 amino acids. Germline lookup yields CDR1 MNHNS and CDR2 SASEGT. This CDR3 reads CASSEPPTGSNSPLHF. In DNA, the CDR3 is TGTGCCAGCAGTGAACCCCCCACGGGGTCAAACTCACCCCTCCACTTT.

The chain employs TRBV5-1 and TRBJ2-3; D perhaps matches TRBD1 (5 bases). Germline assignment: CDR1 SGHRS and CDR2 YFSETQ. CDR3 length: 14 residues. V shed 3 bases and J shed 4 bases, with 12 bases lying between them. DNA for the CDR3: TGCGCCAGCAGCTCTGCCCAGGGTTCAGATACGCAGTATTTT. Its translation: CASSSAQGSDTQYF.

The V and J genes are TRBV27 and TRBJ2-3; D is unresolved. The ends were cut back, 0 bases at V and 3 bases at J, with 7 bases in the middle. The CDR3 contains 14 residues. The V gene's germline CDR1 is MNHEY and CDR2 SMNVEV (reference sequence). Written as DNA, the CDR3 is TGTGCCAGCAGTTTATCGTACAGAACAGATACGCAGTATTTT. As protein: CASSLSYRTDTQYF.

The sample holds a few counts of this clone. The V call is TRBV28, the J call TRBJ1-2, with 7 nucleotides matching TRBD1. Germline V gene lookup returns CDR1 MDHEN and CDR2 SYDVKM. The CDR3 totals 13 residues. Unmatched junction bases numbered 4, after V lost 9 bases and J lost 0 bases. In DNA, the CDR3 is TGTGCCAGTAGAGGGACAGCTAACTATGGCTACACCTTC. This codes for CASRGTANYGYTF.

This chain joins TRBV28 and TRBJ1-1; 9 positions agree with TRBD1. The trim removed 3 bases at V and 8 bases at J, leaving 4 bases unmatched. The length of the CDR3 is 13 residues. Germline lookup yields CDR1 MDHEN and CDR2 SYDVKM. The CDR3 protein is CASSFTDRGEAFF. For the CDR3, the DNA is TGTGCCAGCAGTTTTACGGACAGGGGCGAAGCTTTCTTT.

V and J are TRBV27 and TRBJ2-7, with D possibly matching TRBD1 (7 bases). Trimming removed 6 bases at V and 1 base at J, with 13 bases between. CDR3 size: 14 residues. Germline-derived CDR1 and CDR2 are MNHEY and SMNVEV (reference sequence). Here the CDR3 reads CASRAGGWSYEQYF. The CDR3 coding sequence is TGTGCCAGCAGGGCAGGGGGGTGGTCCTACGAGCAGTACTTC.

CDR3 nucleotides: TGTGCCAGCTCACTACAGGGTGGGAACACTGAAGCTTTCTTT. As protein: CASSLQGGNTEAFF. This sequence joins TRBV18 and TRBJ1-1; tentative D call: TRBD1 (6 bases). The V and J ends lost 4 bases and 1 base respectively, with 10 bases between them. The CDR3 is 14 residues long. CDR1 is KGHSH and CDR2 is LQKENI in the germline V gene. Full variable domain (missing parts from reference TRBV18 and TRBJ1-1): NAGVMQNPRHLVRRRGQEARLRCSPMKGHSHVYWYRQLPEEGLKFMVYLQKENIIDESGMPKERFSAEFPKEGPSILRIQQVVRGDSAAYFCASSLQGGNTEAFFGQGTRLTVV.

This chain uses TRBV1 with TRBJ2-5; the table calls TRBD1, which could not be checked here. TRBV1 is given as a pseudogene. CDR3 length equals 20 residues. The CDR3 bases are TGCACCAGCAGCCGGGCTCAGGAGGGTACCCCGACAGGGCGCGGAGAGACCCAGTACTTC. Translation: CTSSRAQEGTPTGRGETQYF.

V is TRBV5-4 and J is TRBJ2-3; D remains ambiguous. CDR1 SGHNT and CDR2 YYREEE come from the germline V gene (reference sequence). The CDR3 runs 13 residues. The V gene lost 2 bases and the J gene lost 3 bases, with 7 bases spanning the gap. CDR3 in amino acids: CASSFGLTDTQYF. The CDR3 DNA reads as TGTGCCAGCAGCTTTGGGCTTACAGATACGCAGTATTTT.

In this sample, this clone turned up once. In DNA, the CDR3 is TGTGCCAGCAGTTTATACGGAGATTCAGGCTACACCTTC. Amino acid sequence: CASSLYGDSGYTF. The chain carries TRBV28 and TRBJ1-2; no definite D call. Trimming removed 1 base at V and 8 bases at J, with 11 bases between. This CDR3 is built from 13 residues. The germline CDR1 and CDR2 sequences are MDHEN and SYDVKM.

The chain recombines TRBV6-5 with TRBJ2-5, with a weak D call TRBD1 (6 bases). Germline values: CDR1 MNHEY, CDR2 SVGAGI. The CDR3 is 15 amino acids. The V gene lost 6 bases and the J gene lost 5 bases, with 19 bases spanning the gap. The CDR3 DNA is TGTGCCAGCAGACGCCCGGGACACAGCATGGAGACCCAGTACTTC. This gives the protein CASRRPGHSMETQYF.

The DNA for the CDR3 is TGCGCCAGCAGCTTGAGCTCCACTACCTACGAGCAGTACTTC. As protein: CASSLSSTTYEQYF. The chain combines TRBV5-1 with TRBJ2-7, with no clear D. The germline V and J ends were trimmed by 1 base and 2 bases, with 10 bases remaining between them. This CDR3 contains 14 residues. Per the germline V gene, CDR1 is SGHRS and CDR2 is YFSETQ.

The CDR3 region has the DNA TGTGCCAGCAGTTGGGACATTCGGAGTGGGCAGCCCCAGCATTTT. Amino acid sequence: CASSWDIRSGQPQHF. The chain joins TRBV28 to TRBJ1-5; D might be TRBD1 (6 bases). This CDR3 is 15 amino acids long. V was clipped by 4 bases and J by 7 bases, with 17 bases between them. CDR1 is MDHEN and CDR2 is SYDVKM in the germline V gene. Filled out from reference TRBV28 and TRBJ1-5, the complete variable domain reads DVKVTQSSRYLVKRTGEKVFLECVQDMDHENMFWYRQDPGLGLRLIYFSYDVKMKEKGDIPEGYSVSREKKERFSLILESASTNQTSMYLCASSWDIRSGQPQHFGDGTRLSIL.

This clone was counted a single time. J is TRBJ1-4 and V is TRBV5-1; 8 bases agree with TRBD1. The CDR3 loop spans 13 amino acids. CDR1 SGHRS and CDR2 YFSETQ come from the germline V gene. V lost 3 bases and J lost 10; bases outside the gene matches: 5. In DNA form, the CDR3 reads TGCGCCAGCAGCTCGGTGGACAGGGCAAAACTGTTTTTT. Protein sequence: CASSSVDRAKLFF.